This entry lists 5 T cell receptor beta chains sequenced from one sample in a study of blood T cells in healthy people across ages (dated by TCRdb to the mid-2010s). The library was prepared using 5' RACE. Instrument used: Illumina HiSeq 2500. The second PCR ran for roughly 7 to 12 cycles and used a J-beta primer mix along with a sample-barcoded 5' primer. TCRdb applied fastp at Q25 and MiXCR to the public reads, then kept only in-frame beta chains. CDR3 protein duplicates are merged, each entry listing the most common genes and DNA. The sample table holds about 970,000 distinct CDR3 sequences, of which just over 50% were seen once. The ten largest clones take up around 21% of the sample. The sample comprised blood. Receptor source: an older woman in good health.

This clonotype was counted a few times. V usage is TRBV5-1 and J usage is TRBJ1-1; 12 bases match TRBD1. CDR3 size: 13 residues. Looked up from germline, CDR1 is SGHRS and CDR2 is YFSETQ. V trimming: 3 bases; J trimming: 11 bases; junction bases outside the gene matches: 5. The DNA for the CDR3 is TGCGCCAGCAGCTCCGGGACAGGGGGCTCGGCTTTCTTT. Its protein product is CASSSGTGGSAFF.

The chain joins TRBV7-2 to TRBJ2-3; D uncertain. CDR1 and CDR2 (germline): SGHTA, FQGNSA. The CDR3 extends over 12 amino acids. Trimming removed 7 bases at V and 6 bases at J, with 11 bases between. The CDR3 sequence is CASNYNRDTQYF. CDR3 DNA: TGTGCCAGCAACTACAACCGGGATACGCAGTATTTT.

This clonotype was detected only a few times. The J gene is TRBJ2-6, the V gene TRBV20-1, with no clear D. The V end was cut by 6 bases, the J end by 3 bases, with 12 bases between. The germline CDR1 and CDR2 sequences are DFQATT and SNEGSKA (reference sequence). This CDR3 is built from 14 residues. CDR3 region: CSAGGVGGANVLTF. Here the CDR3 DNA reads TGCAGTGCGGGTGGGGTCGGTGGGGCCAACGTCCTGACTTTC.

The chain employs TRBV4-2 and TRBJ2-1, with 9 bases fitting TRBD2. The DNA end is more similar to TRBJ2-7, so the J call may be wrong. The CDR3 consists of 16 residues. Germline V gives CDR1 LGHNA, CDR2 YNFKEQ. CDR3: CASSPFGTSLYNEQYF. The CDR3 nucleotides read TGTGCCAGCAGCCCGTTCGGGACTAGCCTATACAATGAGCAGTACTTC.

The chain is built from TRBV7-2 and TRBJ1-6; 9 nucleotides line up with TRBD1. Germline CDR1 SGHTA, CDR2 FQGNSA. The junction had 9 bases not matched to a gene; V was cut back by 5 bases and J by 10 bases. The CDR3 consists of 15 residues. The CDR3 here is CASSPLTGGYSPLHF. CDR3 in DNA: TGTGCCAGCAGCCCCTTGACAGGGGGGTACTCACCCCTCCACTTT.